The present entry profiles one T cell receptor beta chain with its context. The antigen is unknown. Method: immunoSEQ multiplex PCR; TCRdb's copy keeps in-frame clones and lacks some. The sample comprises 550,000 to 850,000 clones, 72% of which are singletons, and around 1.8% rests with the top ten. The data originate from a study of shared clonotypes between healthy human individuals. Notes on the study in general: Generation of non-shared clonotypes was less probable than generation of clonotypes shared by all four donors.

Memory CD4+ cells were the fraction left after CD45RA+ naive selection. Sequenced: memory CD4+ T cells sorted from blood. The subset was: CD45RA-negative fraction. The sequence derives from a woman between 25 and 40 years old in good health.

CDR3 sequence reads: CASSLRVGTGPSGNTIYF. In nucleotides, the CDR3 is TGTGCCAGCAGCTTACGGGTCGGGACAGGACCCTCTGGAAACACCATATATTTT. The chain uses TRBV7-2 and TRBJ1-3, with 8 bases matching TRBD1. The germline gives CDR1 SGHTA, CDR2 FQGNSA. Trimming removed 2 bases from V and 0 bases from J; junction bases left unmatched: 9. The CDR3 contains 18 residues.